This TCR beta chain was captured by sequencing in a study of cytomegalovirus exposure and HLA in healthy donors. With 60 Vbeta and 13 Jbeta primers, the PCR was carried out. The repertoire was sequenced with immunoSEQ multiplex PCR; TCRdb's copy has only in-frame clones and lacks some. The repertoire holds some 140,000 clones, with approximately 85% as singletons. The ends lost 7 bases at V and 7 bases at J; junction bases unmatched: 9. This CDR3 is built from 14 residues. CDR1 is SNHLY and CDR2 is FYNNEI in the germline V gene. Specimen: PBMCs. This receptor was taken from a woman aged 30 to 39 in good health and CMV-seropositive. The chain uses TRBV2 and TRBJ2-1, with 8 bases matching TRBD1. The CDR3 loop reads CASTGQGSSNEQFF. The CDR3, as DNA: TGTGCCAGCACTGGACAGGGTAGCTCAAATGAGCAGTTCTTC.